The next 31 T cell receptor beta chains were all read from a single sample in a study of blood T cells in healthy people across ages. A second PCR, run for 7 to 11 cycles, used a sample-barcoded 5' primer plus a J-beta primer mix. One entry per CDR3 protein results from TCRdb running MiXCR on the 5' RACE reads. Here the sample spans approximately 960,000 distinct CDR3 sequences, approximately 32% being singletons. These same data were also listed under a study on T cells of mothers and their children.

The sample consisted of blood. Receptor source: a middle-aged woman in good health.

On this clonotype: Mismatch with germline at one junction end may stem from a read error. The CDR3 nucleotides are TGTGCCAGCAGTTTGGCTCAGGGACGTGAAAAACGGTTTTTT. Translating gives CASSLAQGREKRFF. The rearrangement uses TRBV27 and TRBJ1-4; TRBD1 is a possible D gene (5 bases). CDR1 MNHEY and CDR2 SMNVEV come from the germline V gene (reference sequence). The CDR3 loop spans 14 amino acids.

This clonotype has only a few counts. The chain combines TRBV7-9 with TRBJ2-1, with a tentative D call TRBD2 (7 bases). Per the germline V gene, CDR1 is SEHNR and CDR2 is FQNEAQ (reference sequence). CDR3 length equals 14 residues. Trimming took off 5 bases at V and 8 bases at J, with 16 bases between the two ends. The CDR3 DNA is TGTGCCAGCAGCATAAGCAAGGGGGGGGATGAGCAGTTCTTC. This sequence encodes CASSISKGGDEQFF. The full variable domain, in which reference TRBV7-9 and TRBJ2-1 provide the parts outside the CDR3, is DTGVSQNPRHKITKRGQNVTFRCDPISEHNRLYWYRQTLGQGPEFLTYFQNEAQLEKSRLLSDRFSAERPKGSFSTLEIQRTEQGDSAMYLCASSISKGGDEQFFGPGTRLTVL.

The rearrangement uses TRBV28 and TRBJ1-5; D possibly corresponds to TRBD1 (5 bases). The CDR3 is 14 residues long. The V end lost 3 bases, the J end lost 3 bases, and 9 bases lay between the germline ends. Germline assignment: CDR1 MDHEN and CDR2 SYDVKM. The CDR3: CASSFQQVNQPQHF. CDR3 in DNA: TGTGCCAGCAGTTTCCAACAGGTCAATCAGCCCCAGCATTTT.

This clonotype was detected many times. The chain is built from TRBV3-1 and TRBJ1-2, with no clear D. The CDR3 runs to 14 residues. Trimming cost V 4 bases and J 6 bases, with 15 bases left between them. From germline, CDR1 is LGHDT and CDR2 YNNKEL (reference sequence). CDR3: CASSPDERKNGYTF. The CDR3 DNA follows: TGTGCCAGCAGCCCCGATGAGAGGAAGAATGGCTACACCTTC.

V gene TRBV28 combines with J gene TRBJ1-5; weak D call: TRBD1 (6 bases). With 5 bases removed from V and 4 bases from J, the gap between germline ends came to 18 bases. Germline CDR1 reads MDHEN; CDR2 reads SYDVKM. This CDR3 has 16 residues. The CDR3 nucleotides read TGTGCCAGCAGTCATTCTTCGGGGGCTCAAAATCAGCCCCAGCATTTT. Translation: CASSHSSGAQNQPQHF.

The table lists this clonotype with many counts. The chain combines TRBV18 with TRBJ2-7; 7 bases align to TRBD1. Per the germline V gene, CDR1 is KGHSH and CDR2 is LQKENI. V was pared by 8 bases and J by 5 bases, with 6 bases of the junction left unmatched. The CDR3 has 12 residues. The CDR3 bases are TGTGCCAGCAGTCCTACAGGGGACGAGCAGTACTTC. Protein: CASSPTGDEQYF.

The V call is TRBV2, the J call TRBJ2-5; D is perhaps TRBD1 (5 bases). This CDR3 comprises 14 residues. The V and J ends lost 6 bases and 4 bases respectively, with 15 bases between them. Germline-derived CDR1 and CDR2 are SNHLY and FYNNEI. The CDR3 spells CASRDQGQGETQYF. The CDR3 region has the DNA TGTGCCAGCAGGGACCAGGGCCAGGGAGAGACCCAGTACTTC.

Ten or more counts support this clonotype. The rearrangement links TRBV14 to TRBJ1-2; D is perhaps TRBD1 (5 bases). The CDR3 has 13 amino acids. The V end was cut by 3 bases, the J end by 4 bases, with 9 bases between. Per the germline V gene, CDR1 is SGHDN and CDR2 is FVKESK. The CDR3 region has the DNA TGTGCCAGCAGCCAGACCCAGGGCTATGGCTACACCTTC. It specifies CASSQTQGYGYTF.

This clonotype came up a few times. The gene calls are TRBV11-1 and TRBJ2-5; D perhaps matches TRBD1 (5 bases). V was clipped by 1 base and J by 3 bases, with 12 bases between them. The germline V gene has CDR1 SGHAT and CDR2 FQDESV (reference sequence). The CDR3 is made up of 15 amino acids. CDR3: CASSLDPGSEETQYF. Here the CDR3 DNA reads TGTGCCAGCAGCTTAGACCCAGGGTCCGAAGAGACCCAGTACTTC. Based on the CDR3 plus reference TRBV11-1 and TRBJ2-5, the full variable domain is EAEVAQSPRYKITEKSQAVAFWCDPISGHATLYWYRQILGQGPELLVQFQDESVVDDSQLPKDRFSAERLKGVDSTLKIQPAELGDSAMYLCASSLDPGSEETQYFGPGTRLLVL.

This clonotype has ten or more counts. The rearrangement joins TRBV5-1 to TRBJ2-7; a weak D match, TRBD2 (6 bases). V gave up 1 base and J gave up 0 bases, with 20 bases separating them. The germline CDR1 and CDR2 sequences are SGHRS and YFSETQ. This CDR3 region has 18 residues. The CDR3 DNA sequence: TGCGCCAGCAGCTTGTCGGGCCCCTTTGGGAGGAGCTCCTACGAGCAGTACTTC. This gives the protein CASSLSGPFGRSSYEQYF. Full variable domain (outside the CDR3, taken from reference TRBV5-1 and TRBJ2-7): KAGVTQTPRYLIKTRGQQVTLSCSPISGHRSVSWYQQTPGQGLQFLFEYFSETQRNKGNFPGRFSGRQFSNSRSEMNVSTLELGDSALYLCASSLSGPFGRSSYEQYFGPGTRLTVT.

This clonotype came up many times. The chain links TRBV7-8 to TRBJ2-1; D remains unclear. The CDR3 runs 12 residues. CDR1 SGHVS and CDR2 FQNEAQ come from the germline V gene. V dropped 5 bases and J dropped 6 bases, with 8 bases sitting between them. The CDR3 bases are TGTGCCAGCAGCCATCCCCCCAATGAGCAGTTCTTC. Its translation: CASSHPPNEQFF.

This clonotype was seen a few times. This chain connects TRBV27 to TRBJ1-6, with D possibly TRBD1 on 6 matching bases. V dropped 6 bases and J dropped 14 bases, with 32 bases sitting between them. Germline V CDR1 and CDR2: MNHEY, SMNVEV (reference sequence). CDR3 length equals 18 residues. The CDR3 bases are TGTGCCAGCAGGCCGGGACTCCCGTCGATACTGGCAGGGGTCACCCTCCACTTT. It yields the protein CASRPGLPSILAGVTLHF.

This clonotype has a handful of counts. The genes are TRBV7-2 and TRBJ2-1, with D tentatively TRBD2 (5 bases). Germline CDR1 and CDR2: SGHTA and FQGNSA. The CDR3 extends over 15 amino acids. V lost 8 bases, J lost 4 bases, and 18 bases lay in between. The CDR3 coding sequence is TGTGCCAGCGAGGGTTCATCCAAAGCATACAATGAGCAGTTCTTC. Protein: CASEGSSKAYNEQFF.

V and J are TRBV25-1 and TRBJ2-1; 12 positions agree with TRBD1. The ends lost 6 bases at V and 6 bases at J; junction bases unmatched: 3. Germline values: CDR1 MGHDK, CDR2 SYGVNS. This CDR3 spans 14 amino acids. The CDR3 is CASRMGQGANEQFF. The DNA of the CDR3 is TGTGCCAGCAGAATGGGACAGGGGGCCAATGAGCAGTTCTTC.

Only a few counts were recorded for this clonotype. The rearrangement joins TRBV29-1 to TRBJ1-5; no reliable D call. The CDR3 runs 13 residues. Trimming left V 6 bases short and J 0 bases short, with 9 bases between. Germline V gene data show CDR1 as SQVTM and CDR2 as ANQGSEA. The CDR3 region is CSVGTGSNQPQHF. The CDR3 DNA follows: TGCAGCGTGGGCACGGGTAGCAATCAGCCCCAGCATTTT.

The chain combines TRBV5-1 with TRBJ2-4, with 7 positions matching TRBD1. V shed 4 bases and J 13 bases; nucleotides not matched to a gene: 14. CDR3 length equals 14 residues. CDR1 is SGHRS, CDR2 YFSETQ, per germline. DNA for the CDR3: TGCGCCAGCAGCGAAAGGGGGCGGCCAGAGGAGCAGTACTTC. Translation gives CASSERGRPEEQYF.

This clonotype was counted ten times or more. V and J are TRBV20-1 and TRBJ1-2; D is possibly TRBD1 (6 bases). The CDR3 has 12 amino acids. V dropped 5 bases and J dropped 6 bases, with 13 bases sitting between them. In germline, CDR1 is DFQATT, CDR2 SNEGSKA (reference sequence). The CDR3 sequence: CSASTGIDGYTF. The CDR3 DNA follows: TGCAGTGCTTCCACAGGGATTGATGGCTACACCTTC.

This clonotype was detected only a few times. The chain recombines TRBV4-3 with TRBJ2-3, with 11 bases that match TRBD2. V was clipped by 4 bases and J by 2 bases; unmatched bases: 14. There are 19 residues in the CDR3. In germline, CDR1 is LGHNA, CDR2 YSLEER. CDR3: CASSLSQRGSGGATDTQYF. The DNA for the CDR3 is TGCGCCAGCAGCCTCTCACAGAGGGGTAGCGGGGGGGCCACAGATACGCAGTATTTT.

This clonotype showed up many times. The chain carries TRBV7-2 and TRBJ2-6, with D unresolved. V lost 3 bases and J 0 bases, leaving 9 bases between the germline ends. The germline gives CDR1 SGHTA, CDR2 FQGNSA. CDR3 length equals 16 residues. In DNA form, the CDR3 reads TGTGCCAGCAGCTTGGGTCTACACTCTGGGGCCAACGTCCTGACTTTC. It yields the protein CASSLGLHSGANVLTF.

The chain uses TRBV27 and TRBJ1-5, with D possibly TRBD1 on 5 matching bases. This CDR3 contains 14 residues. V gave up 5 bases and J gave up 3 bases, with 11 bases separating them. Germline values: CDR1 MNHEY, CDR2 SMNVEV (reference sequence). This CDR3 reads CASSRTSVNQPQHF. Here the CDR3 DNA reads TGTGCCAGCAGTCGGACATCGGTCAATCAGCCCCAGCATTTT.

This chain uses TRBV2 with TRBJ2-5; the match to TRBD2 covers 11 bases. Germline V gene lookup returns CDR1 SNHLY and CDR2 FYNNEI. The CDR3 totals 17 residues. The V segment lost 6 bases and the J segment 1 base; nucleotides outside the gene matches: 10. CDR3 nucleotides: TGTGCCAGCAGCGCCGGGACTAGCGGATATCTCCAAGAGACCCAGTACTTC. Encoded protein: CASSAGTSGYLQETQYF.

The chain is built from TRBV29-1 and TRBJ2-1, with 7 positions matching TRBD2. The better agreement between TRBJ2-7 and the DNA end casts doubt on the J call. Germline V gene sequence: CDR1 SQVTM, CDR2 ANQGSEA. The CDR3 length is 19 residues. The CDR3 region has the DNA TGCAGCGTTGAAGATCGGGGGTATGGAGCGGGAAGCTCCTACAATGAGCAGTACTTC. Residues: CSVEDRGYGAGSSYNEQYF.

V gene TRBV4-2 combines with J gene TRBJ1-2; no clear D gene. The CDR3 is 14 residues long. The V end was cut by 0 bases, the J end by 8 bases, with 13 bases between. Germline CDR1 and CDR2: LGHNA and YNFKEQ. CDR3 bases: TGTGCCAGCAGCCAAGAAGTGGGTACTGACGGCTACACCTTC. Translated: CASSQEVGTDGYTF.

Notes on this clonotype: This may be a read error, as it is one base from a much larger clone. V gene TRBV12-3 or TRBV12-4 combines with J gene TRBJ2-4; D perhaps matches TRBD1 (6 bases). CDR3 length: 14 residues. V was cut by 2 bases and J by 13 bases, with 18 bases left in between. The CDR3 nucleotides read TGTGCCAGCAGTTTATTGCAGGGGTCGGATGAGCAGTACTTC. Translated: CASSLLQGSDEQYF.

For this clonotype: A much larger clone lies one base from this, so it may be a read error. The chain is built from TRBV7-9 and TRBJ2-1; perhaps TRBD1 as D (5 bases). The DNA end is a closer match to TRBJ2-7, so the J assignment may be wrong. From germline, CDR1 is SEHNR and CDR2 FQNEAQ (reference sequence). There are 16 residues in the CDR3. The CDR3 loop reads CASSLAWQGSYNEQYF. CDR3 coding DNA: TGTGCCAGCAGCTTAGCCTGGCAGGGTTCCTACAATGAGCAGTACTTC.

This chain links TRBV18 with TRBJ1-1; D is possibly TRBD1 (5 bases). This CDR3 spans 17 amino acids. CDR1 is KGHSH and CDR2 is LQKENI in the germline V gene. The V and J ends lost 2 bases and 4 bases respectively, with 20 bases between them. In DNA form, the CDR3 reads TGTGCCAGCTCACCAAGGGGCCTCCGGGGGAAGACCACTGAAGCTTTCTTT. Protein: CASSPRGLRGKTTEAFF.

The chain uses TRBV4-3 and TRBJ2-5; D possibly uses TRBD1 or TRBD2 (5 bases each). Germline V gene sequence: CDR1 LGHNA, CDR2 YSLEER. The CDR3 is made up of 17 amino acids. The V end was cut by 1 base, the J end by 11 bases, with 26 bases between. The CDR3 region is CASSQGSGRRSYNEQYF. CDR3 coding DNA: TGCGCCAGCAGCCAAGGGTCGGGACGGAGATCCTACAATGAGCAGTACTTC.

The chain uses TRBV27 and TRBJ2-7; 9 bases map to TRBD2. Germline CDR1 and CDR2: MNHEY and SMNVEV (reference sequence). V shed 0 bases and J 2 bases; nucleotides not matched to a gene: 2. This CDR3 has 15 residues. CDR3 region: CASSLSAGGPYEQYF. DNA for the CDR3: TGTGCCAGCAGTTTATCGGCGGGGGGGCCCTACGAGCAGTACTTC.

Notes on this clonotype: A much larger clonotype is one base distant, so this may be a read error. This chain uses TRBV7-2 with TRBJ2-7; 10 bases are a match to TRBD2. The CDR3 is 13 amino acids. The germline V gene has CDR1 SGHTA and CDR2 FQGNSA. The CDR3 protein is CDSGGAHPYEQYF. The CDR3 DNA is TGTGACAGCGGGGGGGCCCACCCCTACGAGCAGTACTTC. Supplemented by reference TRBV7-2 and TRBJ2-7, the full variable domain reads GAGVSQSPSNKVTEKGKDVELRCDPISGHTALYWYRQSLGQGLEFLIYFQGNSAPDKSGLPSDRFSAERTGGSVSTLTIQRTQQEDSAVYLCDSGGAHPYEQYFGPGTRLTVT.

This clonotype was detected many times. This chain connects TRBV20-1 to TRBJ2-7; 8 bases map to TRBD2. V dropped 6 bases and J dropped 12; count of bases not matched to a gene: 10. The CDR3 loop spans 11 amino acids. Germline CDR1 DFQATT, CDR2 SNEGSKA (reference sequence). CDR3 nucleotides: TGCAGTGCCGAGGGGAGTGGGACTAGGTACTTC. It specifies CSAEGSGTRYF.

This clonotype has just a few counts. The rearrangement joins TRBV28 to TRBJ1-6; 12 bases are shared with TRBD1. This CDR3 is 16 amino acids long. J was trimmed by 10 bases and V by 8 bases; bases with no gene match: 12. Germline lookup yields CDR1 MDHEN and CDR2 SYDVKM. The CDR3 bases are TGTGCCAGCCGCCCATCCGCGGGACAGGGGGCCTCACCCCTCCACTTT. It translates to CASRPSAGQGASPLHF.